Given below is one T cell receptor beta chain in context. Its antigen is currently unknown. MiXCR, applied by TCRdb to the 5' RACE reads, yields one record per CDR3 protein. The repertoire holds about 440,000 distinct CDR3 sequences, 17% seen once, with approximately 1% in the top ten. These data originate in a study of CD8 T cells in ankylosing spondylitis. Study results and caveats: There was reportedly significant enrichment of clones that were disease-linked in matched ankylosing spondylitis synovial fluid. Seven to nine highly homologous variants formed a TCR beta motif that appeared characteristic of ankylosing spondylitis blood. The disease-linked clones had a CD8+ phenotype and low blood frequencies.

The sequence was collected from a male donor with ankylosing spondylitis. Material: blood, either unsorted or a sorted T cell fraction (not recorded which).

In nucleotides, the CDR3 is TGTGCCAGCAGCCGCGCCCCACAGGGGACAGATACGCAGTATTTT. Protein: CASSRAPQGTDTQYF. This chain links TRBV28 with TRBJ2-3; TRBD1 aligns across 7 bases. This CDR3 has 15 amino acids. V dropped 6 bases and J dropped 3; count of bases not matched to a gene: 9. Germline CDR1 and CDR2: MDHEN and SYDVKM.